Following are 32 T cell receptor beta chains from one sample sequenced in a study of T-cell memory formation after mild COVID-19. Each CDR3 protein gets one entry after TCRdb re-called the 5' RACE reads with MiXCR. The table shows about 430,000 distinct CDR3 sequences, with approximately 25% occurring only once. What was sequenced was PBMCs or a T cell subset sorted from them (not recorded which). The receptors originated from an adult woman who had mild COVID-19 (a few samples of this study predate the infection). Cell type and time point are not known.

This clonotype was counted only a few times. This chain joins TRBV15 and TRBJ2-7; 9 nucleotides match TRBD1. Per germline, CDR1 LNHNV and CDR2 YYDKDF (reference sequence). V lost 8 bases and J lost 2; bases outside the gene matches: 7. The CDR3 has 14 amino acids. CDR3: CATGKDRGPYEQYF. The CDR3 DNA is TGTGCCACCGGAAAGGACAGGGGACCCTACGAGCAGTACTTC.

The rearrangement uses TRBV6-5 and TRBJ2-3; TRBD1 matches at 7 bases. Germline V lookup: CDR1 MNHEY, CDR2 SVGAGI. J was trimmed by 6 bases and V by 2 bases; bases with no gene match: 8. The CDR3 totals 15 residues. CDR3 bases: TGTGCCAGCAGTTACCAACAGGGGCCCTGGGATACGCAGTATTTT. This codes for CASSYQQGPWDTQYF.

This clonotype appeared many times. This chain connects TRBV10-3 to TRBJ2-3, with 9 positions matching TRBD1. V gave up 0 bases and J gave up 4 bases; unmatched junction bases: 2. Germline values: CDR1 ENHRY, CDR2 SYGVKD. The CDR3 has 15 amino acids. The CDR3 region is CAISESTGGPDTQYF. DNA of the CDR3: TGTGCCATCAGTGAGTCGACAGGGGGACCAGATACGCAGTATTTT.

The chain uses TRBV4-2 and TRBJ2-1; 8 bases fit TRBD2. J was trimmed by 0 bases and V by 8 bases; bases with no gene match: 12. This CDR3 has 17 residues. Germline V lookup: CDR1 LGHNA, CDR2 YNFKEQ. The CDR3 reads CASSPRAAGDSYNEQFF. As DNA, the CDR3 is TGTGCCAGCTCCCCACGGGCAGCGGGAGACTCCTACAATGAGCAGTTCTTC.

V gene TRBV6-2 or TRBV6-3 combines with J gene TRBJ2-1; perhaps D is TRBD1 or TRBD2 (5 bases each). Germline V gene sequence: CDR1 MNHEY, CDR2 SVGEGT. There are 15 residues in the CDR3. V shed 6 bases and J shed 10 bases, with 22 bases lying between them. The CDR3 bases are TGTGCCAGCAGCCAAGCCCGGGACCCTCGAGTGGAGCAGTTCTTC. Translation gives CASSQARDPRVEQFF.

This clonotype was counted ten times or more. The V and J genes are TRBV7-2 and TRBJ2-3, with D unresolved. This CDR3 is built from 14 residues. The V gene lost 3 bases and the J gene lost 4 bases, with 11 bases spanning the gap. CDR1 and CDR2 (germline): SGHTA, FQGNSA. CDR3 in amino acids: CASSLHGRSDTQYF. In DNA, the CDR3 is TGTGCCAGCAGCTTGCACGGGCGCTCAGATACGCAGTATTTT.

The chain carries TRBV7-9 and TRBJ2-2; D remains ambiguous. Germline loops: CDR1 SEHNR, CDR2 FQNEAQ (reference sequence). The CDR3 has 14 amino acids. Trimming removed 5 bases from V and 1 base from J, with 8 bases in between. CDR3 DNA: TGTGCCAGCAGCCTCCCCGGGAACACCGGGGAGCTGTTTTTT. Protein: CASSLPGNTGELFF.

The chain carries TRBV6-5 and TRBJ2-1; no clear D gene. Germline CDR1 and CDR2: MNHEY and SVGAGI. CDR3 size: 14 residues. Trimming removed 6 bases from V and 2 bases from J, with 11 bases in between. CDR3 sequence reads: CASSLVNAYNEQFF. Here the CDR3 DNA reads TGTGCCAGCAGCCTGGTAAATGCCTACAATGAGCAGTTCTTC.

This chain uses TRBV7-9 with TRBJ2-2; no clear D gene. Trimming cost V 5 bases and J 3 bases, with 7 bases left between them. This CDR3 is built from 13 residues. Per germline, CDR1 SEHNR and CDR2 FQNEAQ (reference sequence). The chain's CDR3 is CASSPVYTGELFF. Written as DNA, the CDR3 is TGTGCCAGCAGCCCCGTTTACACCGGGGAGCTGTTTTTT.

This chain uses TRBV6-6 with TRBJ2-2, with a possible D match to TRBD1 (5 bases). The length of the CDR3 is 15 residues. Trimming removed 3 bases at V and 5 bases at J, with 13 bases between. Looked up from germline, CDR1 is MNHNY and CDR2 is SVGAGI (reference sequence). In DNA, the CDR3 is TGTGCCAGCAGTTATCTTGCAGGGTTTACCGGGGAGCTGTTTTTT. Translated, it gives CASSYLAGFTGELFF.

This chain links TRBV12-3 or TRBV12-4 with TRBJ2-6; D is possibly TRBD1 (5 bases). V was pared by 1 base and J by 15 bases, with 13 bases between. The CDR3 has 13 amino acids. CDR3 residues: CASSLGQGFTLTF. The DNA of the CDR3 is TGTGCCAGCAGTTTAGGGCAGGGATTCACCCTGACTTTC.

The V call is TRBV23-1, the J call TRBJ2-7; 10 nucleotides line up with TRBD2. TRBV23-1 is marked as an open reading frame, function uncertain. CDR3 length: 15 amino acids. V dropped 8 bases and J dropped 6; count of bases not matched to a gene: 13. CDR3 sequence reads: CASVQREGLSSEQYF. The DNA of the CDR3 is TGCGCCAGCGTCCAGCGGGAGGGCCTAAGCTCCGAGCAGTACTTC.

This chain links TRBV7-2 with TRBJ1-5; 7 positions match TRBD1. J gave up 3 bases and V 7 bases, and 18 bases lay outside the gene matches. Germline assignment: CDR1 SGHTA and CDR2 FQGNSA. The CDR3 extends over 18 amino acids. The CDR3 loop is CASTPTNDPGQFNQPQHF. The CDR3 bases are TGTGCCAGCACCCCCACCAATGATCCGGGACAGTTCAATCAGCCCCAGCATTTT.

The chain employs TRBV2 and TRBJ2-7; 7 bases match TRBD2. V lost 6 bases to trimming and J lost 6 bases; unmatched junction nucleotides: 29. This CDR3 has 20 residues. The germline V gene encodes CDR1 SNHLY and CDR2 FYNNEI. CDR3 nucleotide sequence: TGTGCCAGCAGGCCCAAGGGTTTGGGGGGGTCAGATAGTCCACCGGGCGAGCAGTACTTC. This sequence encodes CASRPKGLGGSDSPPGEQYF.

This clonotype was seen a few times. The chain has TRBV30 and TRBJ2-7; tentatively, D is TRBD2 (6 bases). The CDR3 totals 14 residues. CDR1 and CDR2 (germline): GTSNPN, SVGIG (reference sequence). V lost 5 bases to trimming and J lost 1 base, with 15 bases between them. The CDR3 reads CAWGPGTRSYEQYF. DNA of the CDR3: TGTGCCTGGGGACCCGGGACTCGTTCCTACGAGCAGTACTTC. The variable domain in full, completed from reference TRBV30 and TRBJ2-7, reads SQTIHQWPATLVQPVGSPLSLECTVEGTSNPNLYWYRQAAGRGLQLLFYSVGIGQISSEVPQNLSASRPQDRQFILSSKKLLLSDSGFYLCAWGPGTRSYEQYFGPGTRLTVT.

This clonotype was seen at least ten times. This chain uses TRBV5-1 with TRBJ1-1, with 10 bases aligning to TRBD1. This CDR3 is 15 amino acids long. Germline V lookup: CDR1 SGHRS, CDR2 YFSETQ. V dropped 4 bases and J dropped 4; count of bases not matched to a gene: 7. Written as DNA, the CDR3 is TGCGCCAGCAGCAGGACAGGGGGTGGGGTCACTGAAGCTTTCTTT. This encodes CASSRTGGGVTEAFF.

Many counts were recorded for this clonotype. The chain employs TRBV20-1 and TRBJ1-5, with 10 bases that match TRBD1. With V trimmed by 3 bases and J by 6 bases, 5 bases remained unmatched. The V gene's germline CDR1 is DFQATT and CDR2 SNEGSKA (reference sequence). The CDR3 extends over 14 amino acids. The CDR3 bases are TGCAGTGCTAGGGACAGGGGGATAGGTCAGCCCCAGCATTTT. Its protein product is CSARDRGIGQPQHF.

CDR3: CAWSGYRARPDTQYF. CDR3 DNA: TGTGCCTGGAGTGGATACAGGGCTCGGCCAGATACGCAGTATTTT. The chain links TRBV30 to TRBJ2-3; tentative D call: TRBD1 (6 bases). The ends were cut back, 1 base at V and 4 bases at J, with 15 bases in the middle. This CDR3 has 15 amino acids. Germline V gene lookup returns CDR1 GTSNPN and CDR2 SVGIG (reference sequence).

This clonotype was found a few times. V gene TRBV18 combines with J gene TRBJ2-7; D possibly corresponds to TRBD2 (6 bases). With 2 bases removed from V and 1 base from J, the gap between germline ends came to 15 bases. Germline CDR1 and CDR2: KGHSH and LQKENI. The CDR3 is made up of 16 amino acids. DNA of the CDR3: TGTGCCAGCTCACCAACGGGGGAGACTGGTTCCTACGAGCAGTACTTC. Translating it yields CASSPTGETGSYEQYF.

This clonotype appeared a few times. The rearrangement uses TRBV7-2 and TRBJ2-5; a weak D match, TRBD1 (5 bases). CDR1 SGHTA and CDR2 FQGNSA come from the germline V gene. The CDR3 is made up of 13 amino acids. V lost 3 bases and J lost 5, with 10 bases in between. The CDR3 loop reads CASSLTPGETQYF. In DNA, the CDR3 is TGTGCCAGCAGCTTGACCCCAGGGGAGACCCAGTACTTC.

V gene TRBV19 combines with J gene TRBJ1-5; 9 positions agree with TRBD1. This CDR3 has 14 residues. V lost 3 bases, J lost 7 bases, and 4 bases stayed unmatched. Germline-derived CDR1 and CDR2 are LNHDA and SQIVND (reference sequence). The CDR3 protein is CASSMGQGEQPQHF. The CDR3, as DNA: TGTGCCAGTAGTATGGGACAGGGCGAACAGCCCCAGCATTTT.

The chain carries TRBV12-3 or TRBV12-4 and TRBJ2-7; the D is unclear. The CDR3 is 14 residues long. V was clipped by 2 bases and J by 0 bases, with 8 bases between them. The CDR3 sequence is CASSLTENSYEQYF. The DNA of the CDR3 is TGTGCCAGCAGTTTAACAGAGAACTCCTACGAGCAGTACTTC.

Only a few counts were recorded for this clonotype. CDR3 sequence (DNA): TGTGCCAGCAGTTACTCGTTCAACTACAATGAGCAGTTCTTC. Its protein is CASSYSFNYNEQFF. The chain has TRBV6-5 and TRBJ2-1; the D is unclear. Per germline, CDR1 MNHEY and CDR2 SVGAGI. The ends were cut back, 0 bases at V and 3 bases at J, with 6 bases in the middle. This CDR3 comprises 14 residues.

This chain joins TRBV30 and TRBJ2-7; D gene ambiguous. Germline assignment: CDR1 GTSNPN and CDR2 SVGIG (reference sequence). This CDR3 contains 11 residues. Deletions cut 2 bases from V and 3 bases from J, with 5 bases between. CDR3 nucleotide sequence: TGTGCCTGGAGTACCGTCTACGAGCAGTACTTC. Its protein is CAWSTVYEQYF.

The chain employs TRBV3-1 and TRBJ2-5; D call uncertain. V was clipped by 2 bases and J by 7 bases, with 11 bases between them. Germline lookup yields CDR1 LGHDT and CDR2 YNNKEL (reference sequence). CDR3 size: 13 residues. In DNA, the CDR3 is TGTGCCAGCAGCCAATCGGCCGCAGGGACCCAGTACTTC. Encoded protein: CASSQSAAGTQYF.

In its sample, this clonotype was seen a few times. This chain uses TRBV20-1 with TRBJ1-4; possible D gene TRBD1, 5 bases. The length of the CDR3 is 13 residues. Trimming removed 6 bases from V and 10 bases from J, with 18 bases in between. CDR1 is DFQATT and CDR2 is SNEGSKA in the germline V gene (reference sequence). CDR3 region: CSAPRVGAGKLFF. The CDR3 nucleotides are TGCAGTGCGCCCAGGGTCGGTGCCGGAAAACTGTTTTTT.

This chain uses TRBV6-6 with TRBJ2-5, with D tentatively TRBD2 (5 bases). Germline lookup yields CDR1 MNHNY and CDR2 SVGAGI (reference sequence). Trimming took 5 bases from V and 5 from J, leaving 21 bases between them. This CDR3 is 16 amino acids long. CDR3 bases: TGTGCCAGCAGTGTCCGGGATCTACTTCCAGAGGAGACCCAGTACTTC. Protein product: CASSVRDLLPEETQYF.

Only a few counts were recorded for this clonotype. The chain couples TRBV19 to TRBJ1-2; D gene uncertain. The V gene's germline CDR1 is LNHDA and CDR2 SQIVND (reference sequence). The CDR3 length is 13 residues. V was clipped by 2 bases and J by 6 bases, with 10 bases between them. The CDR3 coding sequence is TGTGCCAGTAGTATATGGTCGGCGGATGGCTACACCTTC. Its translation: CASSIWSADGYTF.

V gene TRBV12-3 or TRBV12-4 combines with J gene TRBJ2-5; 7 nucleotides agree with TRBD2. The CDR3 has 15 amino acids. The V and J ends lost 6 bases and 4 bases, in that order; junction bases with no gene match: 11. CDR3 bases: TGTGCCAGCAGCAGGGAGGGAGGATGGCCAGAGACCCAGTACTTC. It yields the protein CASSREGGWPETQYF.

This chain joins TRBV20-1 and TRBJ1-4; TRBD1 might be the D (6 bases). Germline V CDR1 and CDR2: DFQATT, SNEGSKA (reference sequence). The CDR3 has 12 residues. In DNA, the CDR3 is TGCACGCTAATGGGGGCAAATGAAAAACTGTTTTTT. Amino acid sequence: CTLMGANEKLFF.

This chain joins TRBV24-1 and TRBJ2-7; TRBD1 matches 7 bases. With 4 bases clipped from V and 5 bases from J, the junction kept 10 bases outside the gene matches. The CDR3 runs to 15 residues. Germline assignment: CDR1 KGHDR and CDR2 SFDVKD. The CDR3 loop is CATSDHRQGIHEQYF. The CDR3 DNA is TGTGCCACCAGTGACCATAGACAGGGTATCCACGAGCAGTACTTC.

The rearrangement uses TRBV7-6 and TRBJ1-1, with D possibly matching TRBD1 (6 bases). V was cut by 7 bases and J by 1 base, with 16 bases left in between. The CDR3 totals 15 residues. CDR1 SGHVS and CDR2 FNYEAQ come from the germline V gene. The CDR3 DNA is TGTGCCAGCACCAAAACAGGGCACAAGAACACTGAAGCTTTCTTT. It translates to CASTKTGHKNTEAFF.